This record looks at one TCR beta chain sequence and its context. In the CD4+ fraction, cells were divided into CD45RA+ naive and CD45RA-negative memory subsets. The source of the sample is a study of shared clonotypes between healthy human individuals. The authors loaded roughly 200 ng DNA, about 30,000 T cell genomes, into sorted-subset replicate PCRs. Per the original data handling: Junction-only sequences without quality scores were provided by ImmunoSEQ, so filtering was different. The data were produced by immunoSEQ multiplex PCR, yet TCRdb's version contains in-frame clones alone and is incomplete. V and J calls and clone size come straight from that table; D and trimming were deduced from the DNA. The table records 170,000 or so clones, 65% to 80% of them present only once. The CDR3 contains 11 residues. Germline values: CDR1 SNHLY, CDR2 FYNNEI. Trimming removed 3 bases from V and 11 bases from J, with 8 bases in between.

The source of this sequence is a man younger than 40 in good health. Sequenced sample: memory CD4+ T cells sorted from blood. The sample's subset: CD45RA-negative fraction. This chain joins TRBV2 and TRBJ2-1; D ambiguous. The CDR3 DNA reads as TGTGCCAGCAGTGAGTACGCCAAGCAGTTCTTC. Translation: CASSEYAKQFF.